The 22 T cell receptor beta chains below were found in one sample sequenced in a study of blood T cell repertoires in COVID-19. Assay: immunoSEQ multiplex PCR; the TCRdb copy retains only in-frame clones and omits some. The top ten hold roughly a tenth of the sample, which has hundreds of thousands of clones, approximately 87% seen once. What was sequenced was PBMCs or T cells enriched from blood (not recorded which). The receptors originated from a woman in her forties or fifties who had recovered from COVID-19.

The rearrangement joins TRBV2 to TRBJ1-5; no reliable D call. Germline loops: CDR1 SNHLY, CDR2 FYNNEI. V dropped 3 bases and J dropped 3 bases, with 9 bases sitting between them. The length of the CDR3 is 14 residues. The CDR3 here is CASSEGGNNQPQHF. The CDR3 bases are TGTGCCAGCAGTGAGGGAGGGAACAATCAGCCCCAGCATTTT.

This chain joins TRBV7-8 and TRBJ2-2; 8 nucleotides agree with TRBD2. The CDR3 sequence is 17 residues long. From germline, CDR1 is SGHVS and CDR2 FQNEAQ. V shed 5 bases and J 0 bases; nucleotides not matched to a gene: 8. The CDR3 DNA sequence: TGTGCCAGCAGCGCCCAAGCGGGGGTTTCGAACACCGGGGAGCTGTTTTTT. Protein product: CASSAQAGVSNTGELFF.

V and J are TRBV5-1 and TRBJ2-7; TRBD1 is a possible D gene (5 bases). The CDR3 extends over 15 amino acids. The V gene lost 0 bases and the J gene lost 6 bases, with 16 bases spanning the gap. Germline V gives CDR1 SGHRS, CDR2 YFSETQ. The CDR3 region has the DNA TGCGCCAGCAGCTTGGAGTCTCAGGGTACAGGCGAGCAGTACTTC. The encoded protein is CASSLESQGTGEQYF.

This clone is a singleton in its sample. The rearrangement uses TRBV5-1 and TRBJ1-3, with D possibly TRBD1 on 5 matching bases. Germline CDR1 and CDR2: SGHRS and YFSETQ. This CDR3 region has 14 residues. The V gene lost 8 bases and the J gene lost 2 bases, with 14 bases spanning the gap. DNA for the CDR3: TGCGCCAGTAACCCCGGGGGAACTGGAAACACCATATATTTT. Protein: CASNPGGTGNTIYF.

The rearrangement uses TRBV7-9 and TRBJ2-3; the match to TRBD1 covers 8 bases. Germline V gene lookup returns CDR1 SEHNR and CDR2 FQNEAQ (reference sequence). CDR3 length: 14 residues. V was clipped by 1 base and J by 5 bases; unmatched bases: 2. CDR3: CASSLGQGLDTQYF. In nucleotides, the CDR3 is TGTGCCAGCAGCTTAGGACAGGGGCTAGATACGCAGTATTTT.

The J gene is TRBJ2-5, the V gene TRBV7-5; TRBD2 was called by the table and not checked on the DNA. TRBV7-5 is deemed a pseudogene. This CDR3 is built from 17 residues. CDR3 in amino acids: CARSSRLSGGDQETQYF. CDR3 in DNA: TGTGCCAGAAGCTCCCGGCTCAGCGGGGGGGACCAAGAGACCCAGTACTTC.

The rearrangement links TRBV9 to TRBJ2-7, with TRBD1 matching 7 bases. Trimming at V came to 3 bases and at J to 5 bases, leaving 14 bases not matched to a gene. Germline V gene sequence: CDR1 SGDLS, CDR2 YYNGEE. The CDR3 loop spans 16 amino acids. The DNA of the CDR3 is TGTGCCAGCAGCGCGAGGACAGGCCTAGTCGGGGACGAGCAGTACTTC. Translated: CASSARTGLVGDEQYF.

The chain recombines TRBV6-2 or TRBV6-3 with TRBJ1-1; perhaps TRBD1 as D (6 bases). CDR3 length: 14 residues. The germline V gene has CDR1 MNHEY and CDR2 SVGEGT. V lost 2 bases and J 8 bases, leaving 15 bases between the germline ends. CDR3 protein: CASSYLYRAPEAFF. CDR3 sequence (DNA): TGTGCCAGCAGTTACCTTTACAGGGCACCCGAAGCTTTCTTT.

CDR3 nucleotide sequence: TGTGCCAGCAGCAACCGGGACACCGTCTATGGCTACACCTTC. This translates into CASSNRDTVYGYTF. The chain carries TRBV7-2 and TRBJ1-2, with a possible D match to TRBD1 (6 bases). CDR3 size: 14 residues. The V gene lost 5 bases and the J gene lost 4 bases, with 14 bases spanning the gap. CDR1 and CDR2 from the germline V gene are SGHTA and FQGNSA.

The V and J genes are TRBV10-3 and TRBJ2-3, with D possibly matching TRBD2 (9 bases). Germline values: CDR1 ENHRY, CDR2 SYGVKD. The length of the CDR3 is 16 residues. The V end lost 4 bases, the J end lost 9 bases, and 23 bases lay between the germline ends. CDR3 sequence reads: CAISGGSGGAGGTQYF. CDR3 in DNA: TGTGCCATCAGTGGAGGTAGCGGGGGCGCAGGGGGCACGCAGTATTTT.

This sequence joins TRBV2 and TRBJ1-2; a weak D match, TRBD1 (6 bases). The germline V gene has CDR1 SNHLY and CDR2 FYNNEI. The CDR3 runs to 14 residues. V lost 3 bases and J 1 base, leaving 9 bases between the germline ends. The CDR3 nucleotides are TGTGCCAGCAGTGATCAACAGGGTAACTATGGCTACACCTTC. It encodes CASSDQQGNYGYTF.

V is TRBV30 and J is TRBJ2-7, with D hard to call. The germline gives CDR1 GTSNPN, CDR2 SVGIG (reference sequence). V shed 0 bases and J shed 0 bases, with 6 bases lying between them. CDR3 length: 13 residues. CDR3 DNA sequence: TGTGCCTGGAGTGTTGCGGTCTCCTACGAGCAGTACTTC. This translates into CAWSVAVSYEQYF.

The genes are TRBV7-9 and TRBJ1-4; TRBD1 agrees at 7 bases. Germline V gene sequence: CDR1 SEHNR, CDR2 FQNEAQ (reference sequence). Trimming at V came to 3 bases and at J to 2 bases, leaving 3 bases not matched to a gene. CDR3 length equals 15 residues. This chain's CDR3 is CASSFPQGTNEKLFF. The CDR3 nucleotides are TGTGCCAGCAGCTTCCCACAGGGGACTAATGAAAAACTGTTTTTT. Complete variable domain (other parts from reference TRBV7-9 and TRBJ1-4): DTGVSQNPRHKITKRGQNVTFRCDPISEHNRLYWYRQTLGQGPEFLTYFQNEAQLEKSRLLSDRFSAERPKGSFSTLEIQRTEQGDSAMYLCASSFPQGTNEKLFFGSGTQLSVL.

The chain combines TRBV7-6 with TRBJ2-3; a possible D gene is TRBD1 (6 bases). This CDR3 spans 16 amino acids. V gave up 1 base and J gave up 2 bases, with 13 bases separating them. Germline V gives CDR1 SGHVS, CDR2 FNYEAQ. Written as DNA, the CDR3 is TGTGCCAGCAGCTTAGATTGGGGGCCTTACACAGATACGCAGTATTTT. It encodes CASSLDWGPYTDTQYF.

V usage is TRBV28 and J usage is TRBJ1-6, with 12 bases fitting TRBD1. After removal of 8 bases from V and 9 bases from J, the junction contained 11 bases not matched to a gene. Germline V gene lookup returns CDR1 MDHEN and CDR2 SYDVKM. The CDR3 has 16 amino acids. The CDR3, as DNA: TGTGCCAGCCGGGGGGACAGGGGGCGAATGGGTTCACCCCTCCACTTT. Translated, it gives CASRGDRGRMGSPLHF.

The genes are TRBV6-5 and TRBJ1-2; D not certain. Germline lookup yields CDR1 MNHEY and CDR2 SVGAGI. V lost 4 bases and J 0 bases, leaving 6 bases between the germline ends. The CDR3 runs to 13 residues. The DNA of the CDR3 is TGTGCCAGCAGTTTGAGTGCTAACTATGGCTACACCTTC. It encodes CASSLSANYGYTF.

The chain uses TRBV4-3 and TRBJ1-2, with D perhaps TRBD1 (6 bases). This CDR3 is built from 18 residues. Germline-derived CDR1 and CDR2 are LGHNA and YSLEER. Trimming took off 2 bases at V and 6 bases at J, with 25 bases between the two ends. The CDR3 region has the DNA TGCGCCAGCAGCCAACTCGCCTCTATGTCCAGGGGTTGGAATGGCTACACCTTC. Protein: CASSQLASMSRGWNGYTF.

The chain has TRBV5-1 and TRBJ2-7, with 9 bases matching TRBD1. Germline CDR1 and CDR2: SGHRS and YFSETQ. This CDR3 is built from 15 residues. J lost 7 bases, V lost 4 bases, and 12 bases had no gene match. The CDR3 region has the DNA TGCGCCAGCAGCCTAAACAACAGGGGGCGACAAGAGCAGTACTTC. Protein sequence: CASSLNNRGRQEQYF. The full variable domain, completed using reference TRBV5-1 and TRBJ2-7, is KAGVTQTPRYLIKTRGQQVTLSCSPISGHRSVSWYQQTPGQGLQFLFEYFSETQRNKGNFPGRFSGRQFSNSRSEMNVSTLELGDSALYLCASSLNNRGRQEQYFGPGTRLTVT.

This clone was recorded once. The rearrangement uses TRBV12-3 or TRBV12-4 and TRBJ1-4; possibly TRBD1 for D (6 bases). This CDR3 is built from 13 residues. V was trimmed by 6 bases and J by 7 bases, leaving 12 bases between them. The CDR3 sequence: CASSGNRVEKLFF. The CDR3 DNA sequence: TGTGCCAGCAGCGGAAACAGGGTTGAAAAACTGTTTTTT.

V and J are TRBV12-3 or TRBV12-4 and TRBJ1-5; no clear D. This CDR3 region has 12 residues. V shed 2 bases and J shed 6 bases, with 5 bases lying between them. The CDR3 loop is CASSLWSQPQHF. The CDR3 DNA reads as TGTGCCAGCAGTTTATGGAGTCAGCCCCAGCATTTT.

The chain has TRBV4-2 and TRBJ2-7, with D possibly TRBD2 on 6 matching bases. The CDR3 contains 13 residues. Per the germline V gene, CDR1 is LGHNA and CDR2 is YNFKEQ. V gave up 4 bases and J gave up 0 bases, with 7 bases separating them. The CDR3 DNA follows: TGTGCCAGCAGCCGACTAGTCTCCTACGAGCAGTACTTC. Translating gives CASSRLVSYEQYF.

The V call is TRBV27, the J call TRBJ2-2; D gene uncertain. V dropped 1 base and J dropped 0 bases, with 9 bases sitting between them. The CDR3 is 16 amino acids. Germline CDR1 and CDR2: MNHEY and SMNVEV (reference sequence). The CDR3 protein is CASSLFSLANTGELFF. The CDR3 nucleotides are TGTGCCAGCAGTTTATTTAGTTTGGCGAACACCGGGGAGCTGTTTTTT.